The sequence of this T cell receptor beta chain was determined in a study of cytomegalovirus exposure and HLA in healthy donors. Study-level points and caveats: 164 TCR beta chains were listed as cytomegalovirus-associated. The sole available immune exposure information was CMV serostatus. Sequencing depth across donors, presence/absence analyses assumed, was roughly uniform.

As for this clone: Antigen unknown.

There are 14 residues in the CDR3. Deletions cut 8 bases from V and 2 bases from J, with 15 bases between. Germline CDR1 SNHLY, CDR2 FYNNEI. Primers included in the PCR were 60 Vbeta and 13 Jbeta primers. The data were produced by immunoSEQ multiplex PCR, yet TCRdb's version contains in-frame clones alone and is incomplete. Of 200,000 or so clones in the sample, approximately 80% were seen once. Donors showed nominal health when sampled, although they likely had unrecorded immune exposures. The receptor was isolated from a woman aged 18-29 years in good health and CMV-seropositive. The chain has TRBV2 and TRBJ1-2; D may be TRBD1 (5 bases). Sequencing was carried out using PBMCs. In DNA, the CDR3 is TGTGCCAGCTTGGACACCTATCTAAACTATGGCTACACCTTC. This gives the protein CASLDTYLNYGYTF.